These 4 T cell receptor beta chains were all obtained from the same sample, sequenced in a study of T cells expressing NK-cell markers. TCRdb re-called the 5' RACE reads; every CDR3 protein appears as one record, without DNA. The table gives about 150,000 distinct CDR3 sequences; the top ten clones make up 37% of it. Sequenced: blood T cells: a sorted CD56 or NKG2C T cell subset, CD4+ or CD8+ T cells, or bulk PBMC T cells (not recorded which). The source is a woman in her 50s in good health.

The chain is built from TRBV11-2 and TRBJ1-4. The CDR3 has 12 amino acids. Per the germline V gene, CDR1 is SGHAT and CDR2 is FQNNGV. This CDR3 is CASSLANEKLFF.

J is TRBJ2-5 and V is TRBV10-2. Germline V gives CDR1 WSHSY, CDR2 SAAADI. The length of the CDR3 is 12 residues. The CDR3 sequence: CASSYLGETQYF.

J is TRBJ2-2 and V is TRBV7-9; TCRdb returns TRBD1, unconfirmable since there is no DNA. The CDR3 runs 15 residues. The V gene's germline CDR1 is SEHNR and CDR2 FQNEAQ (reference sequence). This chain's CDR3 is CASSPRTVNTGELFF.

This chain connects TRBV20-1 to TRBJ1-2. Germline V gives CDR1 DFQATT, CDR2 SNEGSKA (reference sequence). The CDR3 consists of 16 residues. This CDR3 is CSAREFRTARSYGYTF.